This record covers a single TCR beta chain. Sequencing used immunoSEQ multiplex PCR; TCRdb keeps in-frame clones, though not all of them. The sample contains about 94,000 clones, approximately 86% of which appear only once. V trimming: 5 bases; J trimming: 2 bases; junction bases outside the gene matches: 5. Germline values: CDR1 SGHAT, CDR2 FQNNGV. CDR3 size: 17 residues. This entry comes from a study of identifying expanded T cells in peripheral blood. The chain is built from TRBV11-2 and TRBJ2-3; 15 bases are a match to TRBD2. Sample: blood. The receptor's source is a person aged 18-69 years in good health. CDR3: CASSPGTSGGSTDTQYF. The CDR3 coding sequence is TGTGCCAGCAGCCCCGGGACTAGCGGGGGGTCCACAGATACGCAGTATTTT.